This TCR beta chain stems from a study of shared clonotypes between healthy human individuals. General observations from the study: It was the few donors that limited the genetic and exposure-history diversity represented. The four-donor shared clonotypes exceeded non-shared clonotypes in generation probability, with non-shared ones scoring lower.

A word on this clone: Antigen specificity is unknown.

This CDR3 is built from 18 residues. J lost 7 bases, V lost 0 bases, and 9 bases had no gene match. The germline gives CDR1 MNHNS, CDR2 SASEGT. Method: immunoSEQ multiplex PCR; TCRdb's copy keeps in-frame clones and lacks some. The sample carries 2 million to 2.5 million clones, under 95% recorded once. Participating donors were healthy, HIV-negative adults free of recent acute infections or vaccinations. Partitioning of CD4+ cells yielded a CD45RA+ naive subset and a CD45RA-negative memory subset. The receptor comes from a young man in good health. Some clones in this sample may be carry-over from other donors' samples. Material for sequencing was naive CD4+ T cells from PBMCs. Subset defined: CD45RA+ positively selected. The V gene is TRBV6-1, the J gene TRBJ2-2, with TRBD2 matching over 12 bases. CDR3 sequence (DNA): TGTGCCAGCAGTGAAGCCCCCCCTAGCGGGAGGGCGTACGGGGAGCTGTTTTTT. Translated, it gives CASSEAPPSGRAYGELFF.